This T cell receptor beta chain was found in a study of CD8+CD57+ T cells in acquired aplastic anemia (dated by TCRdb to 2016 to 2018). Broadly, across the study: DNA extracted from sorted CD4+ and CD8+ cells had a mean of approximately 3 ug, with a range of roughly 0.18 to 27.4 ug. Healthy donor samples averaged around 9.8 million reads for CD4+ and around 12 million for CD8+ cells. Results the study describes overall, beyond this receptor: Although some 28 CD8+ CDR3 sequences were shared by patients and controls, these sequences appeared highly expressed in patients and within the immunodominant clones of patients. Between patients and healthy controls, no significant difference in CD8+ Simpson's diversity was found (P=0.060).

In regard to this clonotype: Its target antigen remains unknown. It has no much larger one-base neighbor in the sample; base qualities were not kept.

Genomic DNA served as template for TCR beta VDJ combination and CDR3 sequence profiling. TCR repertoire sequencing was run on an Illumina HiSeq 2000. The published analysis was carried out like this. TRBV/TRBJ rearrangement plots, CDR3 size and DJ length profiles, and Simpson's diversity index were used to evaluate the repertoires. The most abundant DNA sequence in the deep sequencing data was taken as the immunodominant clone. CDR3 amino acid sequences were screened for sharing across subjects and compared with published repertoires and the VDJdb database. The public reads were run again by TCRdb, first through fastp at Q25 and then through MiXCR, and only productive beta chains were kept. Each entry merges the rows of one CDR3 protein and shows their most common DNA and genes. The V and J calls follow TCRdb's processing rather than the paper's. This sample holds some 190,000 distinct CDR3 sequences; approximately 49% were observed only once. 16% of the sample is held by the ten biggest clonotypes.

There are 14 amino acids in the CDR3, from cysteine to phenylalanine inclusive. Only the CDR3 portion is preserved as DNA: 42 bases, with reading frame beginning at the first base. V is cut by 11 bases and J by 5 bases, and the space between the germline ends is 21 bases. The study deep-sequenced TCR repertoires of sorted CD4+ and CD8+ blood T cells from severe aplastic anemia patients and healthy subjects. Ficoll-Paque density gradient centrifugation was used to isolate peripheral blood mononuclear cells. Before DNA was extracted, CD4+ and CD8+ T cells were sorted using either FACS or magnetic beads.

The sequencing sample was made of sorted CD4+, CD8+, or CD8+CD57+ T cells (not recorded which) from PBMCs. This sequence uses TRBV12-3 or TRBV12-4 and TRBJ2-5; possibly the D gene is TRBD2, per 5 matching bases. The receptor's source is a human donor in good health, serving as a control. At the DNA level, the sequence is TGTGCCTCCGGGGTGGCGGACCGAGGGGAGACCCAGTACTTC. The translation is CASGVADRGETQYF.